This T cell receptor (beta chain) was recorded in a study of technical replicates of blood from a handful of donors. This table comes from immunoSEQ multiplex PCR, and its TCRdb copy is limited to in-frame clones, with some not included. The sample lists tens of thousands of clones, roughly 93% occurring once. This CDR3 contains 13 residues. From germline, CDR1 is SEHNR and CDR2 FQNEAQ (reference sequence). Between the trimmed V and J ends, which lost 1 base and 4 bases, there was a span of 6 bases. This receptor was obtained from a human donor in good health. Sequencing was carried out using T cells isolated from PBMCs. The rearrangement joins TRBV7-9 to TRBJ2-3; D possibly corresponds to TRBD2 (5 bases). CDR3 bases: TGTGCCAGCAGCTTAGACGGGGCAGATACGCAGTATTTT. Residues: CASSLDGADTQYF. The full variable domain, in which reference TRBV7-9 and TRBJ2-3 provide the parts outside the CDR3, is DTGVSQNPRHKITKRGQNVTFRCDPISEHNRLYWYRQTLGQGPEFLTYFQNEAQLEKSRLLSDRFSAERPKGSFSTLEIQRTEQGDSAMYLCASSLDGADTQYFGPGTRLTVL.